The rows below give T cell receptor beta chains drawn from one sample of a study of radiotherapy plus CTLA-4 blockade in lung cancer. TCRdb's copy holds only in-frame clones and misses some; the assay was immunoSEQ multiplex PCR. The profile shows 25,000 to 40,000 clones, 70% of them singletons. Sequencing was performed on peripheral blood, taken from a patient treated with radiotherapy plus ipilimumab. Receptor source: a human donor with non-small cell lung cancer who had stable disease on radiotherapy plus ipilimumab. CDR3s include the opening cysteine and the closing phenylalanine or tryptophan. Fields, in order: clone size, V gene, D gene, J gene, CDR3 DNA, CDR3 protein. The D gene is left open where the match is weak. Clone size is stated in some rows and not others, as once, few, many or a class when expanded.

NA	TRBV2	TRBD1	TRBJ2-1	TGTGCCAGCAGGGCGACAGGGAGCTCCTACAATGAGCAGTTCTTC	CASRATGSSYNEQFF
NA	TRBV6-1	TRBD1	TRBJ1-5	TGTGCCAGCAGTGCAGGGGGCAGCAATCAGCCCCAGCATTTT	CASSAGGSNQPQHF
NA	TRBV7-8	TRBD2	TRBJ2-5	TGTGCCAGCAGCTTACGGGCGGGAGGGGGCAAACAGACCCAGTACTTC	CASSLRAGGGKQTQYF
NA	TRBV7-9	TRBD1	TRBJ2-7	TGTGCCAGCAGCCCCACTGGGACAGCAAGCAAGGAGCAGTACTTC	CASSPTGTASKEQYF
NA	TRBV9	TRBD1	TRBJ2-7	TGTGCCAGCAGCGTAGGACAGGGGTGGGGAGAGCAGTACTTC	CASSVGQGWGEQYF
few	TRBV19	TRBD2	TRBJ2-3	TGTGCCAGTAGTAGGGCGAGGACTAGTGTTTACCCCGGCACAGATACGCAGTATTTT	CASSRARTSVYPGTDTQYF
NA	TRBV11-3	NA	TRBJ2-2	TGTGCCAGCAGCTTAACCGCGAACACCGGGGAGCTGTTTTTT	CASSLTANTGELFF
NA	TRBV5-1	TRBD2	TRBJ2-1	TGCGCCAGCAGCTTGGCCCGACTAGCGGGAGGGTACAATGAGCAGTTCTTC	CASSLARLAGGYNEQFF
NA	TRBV19	TRBD2	TRBJ2-1	TGTGCCAGTAACCCCCTGGGACTAGCGCCATACAATGAGCAGTTCTTC	CASNPLGLAPYNEQFF
few	TRBV29-1	TRBD2	TRBJ2-3	TGCAGCGTCGTCACACTAGCGGGAGCAGTAGATACGCAGTATTTT	CSVVTLAGAVDTQYF
NA	TRBV6-4	NA	TRBJ2-3	TGTGCCAGCAGTGTGACGGGAGAGGGGTCGGATACGCAGTATTTT	CASSVTGEGSDTQYF
NA	TRBV7-8	TRBD2	TRBJ2-1	TGTGCCAGCAGCTTAAGGCGGGAGGGAGGTGAGCAGTTCTTC	CASSLRREGGEQFF
NA	TRBV4-1	TRBD2	TRBJ2-1	TGCGCCAGCAGCCAAGAATCCACCCAAAGCGGGATCCCCTACAATGAGCAGTTCTTC	CASSQESTQSGIPYNEQFF
medium-sized	TRBV7-2	TRBD2	TRBJ2-7	TGTGCCAGCAGCCCGGGACTAGCGGGAGGCTACGAGCAGTACTTC	CASSPGLAGGYEQYF
medium-sized	TRBV19	TRBD1	TRBJ1-1	TGTGCCAGTAGTATCGCGACAGGGGGCGCGAAAGCTTTCTTT	CASSIATGGAKAFF
NA	TRBV27	NA	TRBJ2-3	TGTGCCAGCAGTACTGTATTAACTAGCACAGATACGCAGTATTTT	CASSTVLTSTDTQYF
few	TRBV7-6	NA	TRBJ2-7	TGTGCCAGCAGCCCACGCGGCGGCGCCTCGAACCCTAGTGGGTCCTACGAGCAGTACTTC	CASSPRGGASNPSGSYEQYF
NA	TRBV18	TRBD2	TRBJ2-7	TGTGCCAGCTCACCCCTCCCCGCTAGCGGGAGGGCCGGAGCCTACGAGCAGTACTTC	CASSPLPASGRAGAYEQYF
NA	TRBV29-1	TRBD1	TRBJ1-1	TGCAGCGTTGACAGGGGGGCCACTGAAGCTTTCTTT	CSVDRGATEAFF
NA	TRBV29-1	TRBD1	TRBJ2-7	TGCAGCGTTGAAGGGACAGGCACCTACGAGCAGTACTTC	CSVEGTGTYEQYF
few	TRBV28	NA	TRBJ2-1	TGTGCCAGCAGTTTAGCGCGGAAGAACAATGAGCAGTTCTTC	CASSLARKNNEQFF
NA	TRBV4-3	TRBD1	TRBJ1-1	TGCGCCAGCAGCCAACAGACAGGGGGCACTGAAGCTTTCTTT	CASSQQTGGTEAFF
once	TRBV7-7	NA	TRBJ2-1	TGTGCTAGCAGCTCCCTCCCGGGCCCCTACAATGAGCAGTTCTTC	CASSSLPGPYNEQFF
NA	TRBV18	NA	TRBJ2-1	TGTGCCAGCTGTAGATCACTCGGTGGGGACAATGAGCAGTTCTTC	CASCRSLGGDNEQFF
NA	TRBV2	NA	TRBJ1-3	TGTGCCAGCAGTGCAGGCAGCTCTGGAAACACCATATATTTT	CASSAGSSGNTIYF
NA	TRBV5-4	NA	TRBJ2-2	TGTGCCAGCAGCTTGGAACCCGACACCGGGGAGCTGTTTTTT	CASSLEPDTGELFF